The 28 T cell receptor beta chains in this list originate from one sample, sequenced in a study of blood T cell repertoires in COVID-19. The method was immunoSEQ multiplex PCR; TCRdb's version includes in-frame clones alone and lacks a portion of them. The profile shows some 260,000 clones, roughly 85% of them singletons. Sequencing was performed on peripheral blood. These receptors were collected from a man aged 18 to 35 with active or convalescent COVID-19.

The chain has TRBV6-5 and TRBJ2-5, with unresolved D. Germline values: CDR1 MNHEY, CDR2 SVGAGI. V lost 5 bases to trimming and J lost 0 bases, with 10 bases between them. The CDR3 runs to 14 residues. CDR3 in amino acids: CASSPNSNQETQYF. The CDR3 DNA sequence: TGTGCCAGCAGTCCCAACTCGAACCAAGAGACCCAGTACTTC.

The chain couples TRBV10-3 to TRBJ1-1; D gene uncertain. V lost 4 bases, J lost 2 bases, and 8 bases lay in between. The CDR3 contains 13 residues. Germline values: CDR1 ENHRY, CDR2 SYGVKD. CDR3 in DNA: TGTGCCATCAGTGGACAAGTAAACACTGAAGCTTTCTTT. It is translated as CAISGQVNTEAFF.

The V and J genes are TRBV19 and TRBJ1-5, with D unclear. Looked up from germline, CDR1 is LNHDA and CDR2 is SQIVND (reference sequence). This CDR3 contains 14 residues. Trimming removed 4 bases from V and 4 bases from J, with 11 bases in between. The CDR3 nucleotides are TGTGCCAGTAGTACGAACAGTATAAATCAGCCCCAGCATTTT. Amino acids: CASSTNSINQPQHF.

This clone appeared once. The J gene is TRBJ2-3, the V gene TRBV4-3; TRBD1 matches 9 bases. From germline, CDR1 is LGHNA and CDR2 YSLEER. The CDR3 contains 16 residues. Trimming took 1 base from V and 4 from J; bases not matched to a gene: 6. The CDR3 loop reads CASSQAQGAQADTQYF. The CDR3 bases are TGCGCCAGCAGCCAAGCACAGGGGGCGCAGGCAGATACGCAGTATTTT.

V gene TRBV2 combines with J gene TRBJ1-2; D ambiguous. Germline CDR1 and CDR2: SNHLY and FYNNEI. Trimming pared 2 bases from V and 4 bases from J, leaving 17 bases between. CDR3 length: 16 residues. CDR3 loop: CASSEIITGLGYGYTF. For the CDR3, the DNA is TGTGCCAGCAGTGAAATTATTACGGGGTTGGGCTATGGCTACACCTTC.

The rearrangement uses TRBV9 and TRBJ2-2; 14 positions match TRBD2. The trim removed 0 bases at V and 7 bases at J, leaving 14 bases unmatched. The CDR3 runs 20 residues. CDR1 is SGDLS and CDR2 is YYNGEE in the germline V gene. Here the CDR3 DNA reads TGTGCCAGCAGCGTAGCCATACCAACTCCGGGACTAGCGGGAGACGGGGAGCTGTTTTTT. It encodes CASSVAIPTPGLAGDGELFF. Drawing the rest from reference TRBV9 and TRBJ2-2, the complete variable domain is DSGVTQTPKHLITATGQRVTLRCSPRSGDLSVYWYQQSLDQGLQFLIQYYNGEERAKGNILERFSAQQFPDLHSELNLSSLELGDSALYFCASSVAIPTPGLAGDGELFFGEGSRLTVL.

In its sample, this clone was seen once. This chain links TRBV30 with TRBJ1-5, with D unclear. This CDR3 has 16 residues. Trimming stripped 2 bases from V and 0 bases from J, with 14 bases between. Germline loops: CDR1 GTSNPN, CDR2 SVGIG (reference sequence). This CDR3 reads CAWSMAGSYSNQPQHF. The CDR3 DNA reads as TGTGCCTGGAGTATGGCGGGAAGTTATAGCAATCAGCCCCAGCATTTT.

V gene TRBV14 combines with J gene TRBJ1-6; 11 positions match TRBD1. This CDR3 has 15 residues. With 3 bases clipped from V and 6 bases from J, the junction kept 1 base outside the gene matches. CDR1 is SGHDN, CDR2 FVKESK, per germline. CDR3 nucleotides: TGTGCCAGCAGCCATGGACAGGGGGCTAATTCACCCCTCCACTTT. Protein product: CASSHGQGANSPLHF.

V is TRBV9 and J is TRBJ2-1; the match to TRBD1 covers 8 bases. Germline CDR1 reads SGDLS; CDR2 reads YYNGEE. This CDR3 contains 18 residues. J was trimmed by 1 base and V by 3 bases; bases with no gene match: 12. The DNA for the CDR3 is TGTGCCAGCAGCGAGGACGAATATAGGACAGGGTCCTACAATGAGCAGTTCTTC. Encoded protein: CASSEDEYRTGSYNEQFF.

The rearrangement joins TRBV7-3 to TRBJ1-1; D gene uncertain. CDR1 is SGHTA, CDR2 FQGTGA, per germline. The length of the CDR3 is 13 residues. The V and J ends lost 5 bases and 0 bases respectively, with 7 bases between them. CDR3 amino acids: CASSPQMNTEAFF. The CDR3 DNA reads as TGTGCCAGCAGCCCTCAGATGAACACTGAAGCTTTCTTT.

This sequence joins TRBV28 and TRBJ2-1, with TRBD1 identical over 9 bases. This CDR3 region has 16 residues. Losses at the gene ends were 3 bases for V and 7 bases for J; bases not matched to a gene: 10. The germline gives CDR1 MDHEN, CDR2 SYDVKM. CDR3 loop: CASSFHFGQGNNEQFF. The CDR3 bases are TGTGCCAGCAGTTTCCACTTCGGACAGGGGAATAATGAGCAGTTCTTC.

The genes are TRBV6-6 and TRBJ1-2, with 8 bases matching TRBD1. This CDR3 has 16 amino acids. Germline V gene data show CDR1 as MNHNY and CDR2 as SVGAGI (reference sequence). The ends lost 6 bases at V and 0 bases at J; junction bases unmatched: 9. CDR3 coding DNA: TGTGCCAGCAGGATCAGGGGGCAGGTATCTAACTATGGCTACACCTTC. Its protein is CASRIRGQVSNYGYTF.

This clone has just one count. This chain joins TRBV7-9 and TRBJ2-2; no clear D gene. The CDR3 consists of 14 residues. The germline V gene encodes CDR1 SEHNR and CDR2 FQNEAQ (reference sequence). Trimming shortened V by 5 bases and J by 4 bases, and 11 bases separated the two germline ends. This chain's CDR3 is CASSPLTGTGELFF. CDR3 nucleotide sequence: TGTGCCAGCAGCCCTCTCACTGGCACCGGGGAGCTGTTTTTT.

The chain has TRBV20-1 and TRBJ2-7; possibly TRBD2 for D (6 bases). The germline V and J ends were trimmed by 4 bases and 12 bases, with 13 bases remaining between them. This CDR3 has 10 amino acids. Germline lookup yields CDR1 DFQATT and CDR2 SNEGSKA (reference sequence). CDR3 amino acids: CSATRDSAYF. The CDR3 region has the DNA TGCAGTGCTACACGGGACTCCGCGTACTTC.

V and J are TRBV28 and TRBJ1-5, with D possibly TRBD1 on 6 matching bases. Germline loops: CDR1 MDHEN, CDR2 SYDVKM. V dropped 9 bases and J dropped 9 bases, with 21 bases sitting between them. The CDR3 totals 14 residues. The CDR3 DNA reads as TGTGCCAGTGTTACCGGGACACTAGTCGCGCCCCAGCATTTT. Protein product: CASVTGTLVAPQHF.

The J gene is TRBJ1-1, the V gene TRBV19; no reliable D call. The CDR3 is made up of 13 amino acids. Trimming pared 8 bases from V and 5 bases from J, leaving 15 bases between. Germline V gene lookup returns CDR1 LNHDA and CDR2 SQIVND (reference sequence). The DNA for the CDR3 is TGTGCCAGTGGACTCGGGCTAGGTACTGAAGCTTTCTTT. Its protein is CASGLGLGTEAFF.

This chain joins TRBV6-2 or TRBV6-3 and TRBJ1-2, with D possibly TRBD1 on 6 matching bases. V was pared by 2 bases and J by 7 bases, with 17 bases between. Germline values: CDR1 MNHEY, CDR2 SVGEGT. This CDR3 has 15 residues. CDR3 residues: CASSYPGRGARGYTF. The CDR3 DNA reads as TGTGCCAGCAGTTACCCCGGGCGGGGGGCCCGTGGCTACACCTTC.

This clone was seen a few times. The gene calls are TRBV5-6 and TRBJ1-5; TRBD1 matches at 7 bases. After removal of 0 bases from V and 3 bases from J, the junction contained 3 bases not matched to a gene. The CDR3 length is 15 residues. Germline V gene sequence: CDR1 SGHDT, CDR2 YYEEEE. CDR3 amino acids: CASSLAGGYNQPQHF. CDR3 coding DNA: TGTGCCAGCAGCTTGGCAGGGGGATACAATCAGCCCCAGCATTTT.

The V call is TRBV7-3, the J call TRBJ2-7, with D possibly matching TRBD2 (5 bases). This CDR3 contains 12 residues. The V and J ends lost 6 bases and 6 bases respectively, with 12 bases between them. CDR1 SGHTA and CDR2 FQGTGA come from the germline V gene. The chain's CDR3 is CASSSTGSEQYF. In nucleotides, the CDR3 is TGTGCCAGCAGTTCTACGGGGTCCGAGCAGTACTTC. Complete variable domain (other parts from reference TRBV7-3 and TRBJ2-7): GAGVSQTPSNKVTEKGKYVELRCDPISGHTALYWYRQSLGQGPEFLIYFQGTGAADDSGLPNDRFFAVRPEGSVSTLKIQRTERGDSAVYLCASSSTGSEQYFGPGTRLTVT.

This chain links TRBV27 with TRBJ2-1; 10 nucleotides line up with TRBD2. This CDR3 is 16 amino acids long. J gave up 0 bases and V 5 bases, and 4 bases lay outside the gene matches. Germline lookup yields CDR1 MNHEY and CDR2 SMNVEV (reference sequence). The CDR3 loop reads CASSGSSGSSYNEQFF. The CDR3 coding sequence is TGTGCCAGCAGTGGATCTAGCGGGAGCTCCTACAATGAGCAGTTCTTC.

This clone was counted a single time. V usage is TRBV5-4 and J usage is TRBJ2-1, with D tentatively TRBD1 (6 bases). CDR3 length: 15 amino acids. V dropped 4 bases and J dropped 0 bases, with 11 bases sitting between them. Germline CDR1 SGHNT, CDR2 YYREEE (reference sequence). CDR3 in amino acids: CASSPTGDSYNEQFF. The CDR3, as DNA: TGTGCCAGCAGCCCGACAGGCGACTCCTACAATGAGCAGTTCTTC.

This clone has only a few counts. The chain combines TRBV14 with TRBJ1-2; TRBD1 might be the D (6 bases). Trimming removed 0 bases at V and 3 bases at J, with 17 bases between. Germline assignment: CDR1 SGHDN and CDR2 FVKESK. CDR3 size: 17 residues. CDR3 sequence (DNA): TGTGCCAGCAGCCAAGAAGCGTGGACAGTATCCGACTATGGCTACACCTTC. This translates into CASSQEAWTVSDYGYTF.

The rearrangement links TRBV4-2 to TRBJ2-5, with 10 nucleotides matching TRBD2. J gave up 4 bases and V 4 bases, and 9 bases lay outside the gene matches. CDR1 is LGHNA and CDR2 is YNFKEQ in the germline V gene. The CDR3 sequence is 16 residues long. CDR3 coding DNA: TGTGCCAGCAGCCTACCCGAGCGGGGGGGCGGAGAGACCCAGTACTTC. Translated: CASSLPERGGGETQYF.

A single count supports this clone. The J gene is TRBJ2-7, the V gene TRBV11-2; 8 bases match TRBD2. The length of the CDR3 is 19 residues. V was clipped by 1 base and J by 2 bases; unmatched bases: 16. In germline, CDR1 is SGHAT, CDR2 FQNNGV. CDR3 nucleotide sequence: TGTGCCAGCAGCTTAGTGGCGGCGACCCTAGCGGGTGAGACCTACGAGCAGTACTTC. As protein: CASSLVAATLAGETYEQYF.

This clone has a single count. The chain is built from TRBV30 and TRBJ2-4; 8 bases fit TRBD2. Germline CDR1 reads GTSNPN; CDR2 reads SVGIG (reference sequence). The CDR3 is 15 residues long. V was pared by 1 base and J by 2 bases, with 4 bases of the junction left unmatched. CDR3 region: CAWSGAGVSKNIQYF. The CDR3 coding sequence is TGTGCCTGGAGTGGAGCGGGGGTTTCCAAAAACATTCAGTACTTC. The full variable domain, in which reference TRBV30 and TRBJ2-4 provide the parts outside the CDR3, is SQTIHQWPATLVQPVGSPLSLECTVEGTSNPNLYWYRQAAGRGLQLLFYSVGIGQISSEVPQNLSASRPQDRQFILSSKKLLLSDSGFYLCAWSGAGVSKNIQYFGAGTRLSVL.

This rearrangement joins TRBV20-1 to TRBJ2-5; 8 bases match TRBD2. This CDR3 comprises 16 residues. The germline CDR1 and CDR2 sequences are DFQATT and SNEGSKA (reference sequence). The V segment lost 3 bases and the J segment 5 bases; nucleotides outside the gene matches: 14. The CDR3: CSASALLFRGGETQYF. The DNA for the CDR3 is TGCAGTGCTAGTGCGCTCCTCTTCCGGGGGGGGGAGACCCAGTACTTC.

About this clone itself: This sample also contains other DNA sequences that code for the same CDR3. The chain couples TRBV7-9 to TRBJ2-5; possibly TRBD1 for D (5 bases). The germline V and J ends were trimmed by 2 bases and 4 bases, with 11 bases remaining between them. The CDR3 is 14 residues long. Germline V CDR1 and CDR2: SEHNR, FQNEAQ (reference sequence). The CDR3, as DNA: TGTGCCAGCAGCTTATGGGGAAGGGGAGAGACCCAGTACTTC. Amino acid sequence: CASSLWGRGETQYF.

This clone occurred a few times. This chain uses TRBV11-1 with TRBJ2-7, with TRBD2 identical over 8 bases. This CDR3 has 15 amino acids. Trimming at V came to 5 bases and at J to 6 bases, leaving 12 bases not matched to a gene. Per germline, CDR1 SGHAT and CDR2 FQDESV (reference sequence). The CDR3 sequence: CASSPRTSPNGEQYF. The CDR3 coding sequence is TGTGCCAGCAGCCCGCGGACTAGCCCGAACGGCGAGCAGTACTTC.